This T cell receptor gamma chain came from a study of γδ T cells in repeated Plasmodium falciparum infection. TCRdb re-identified clones in the multiplex PCR reads via CATT. The repertoire holds some 32,000 gamma-chain clones, with over 1.3% as singletons. Bulk repertoires came from Vgamma9/Vdelta2+ or Vdelta2-negative gammadelta T cells flow-sorted from PBMC. Germline values: CDR1 VINAFY, CDR2 YDVSNSKD. The CDR3 length is 12 residues. Trimming took 0 bases from V and 12 from J; bases not matched to a gene: 8. This clone was seen repeatedly, ten times or more. The chain couples TRGV5 to TRGJ1 or TRGJ2. This sequence was found in a pool of human donors (malaria-infected and uninfected, not separated). Specimen: gamma-delta T cells from blood. CDR3 bases: TGTGCCACCTGGGACAGGCATCGGGCGAAACTCTTT. Translated, it gives CATWDRHRAKLF.